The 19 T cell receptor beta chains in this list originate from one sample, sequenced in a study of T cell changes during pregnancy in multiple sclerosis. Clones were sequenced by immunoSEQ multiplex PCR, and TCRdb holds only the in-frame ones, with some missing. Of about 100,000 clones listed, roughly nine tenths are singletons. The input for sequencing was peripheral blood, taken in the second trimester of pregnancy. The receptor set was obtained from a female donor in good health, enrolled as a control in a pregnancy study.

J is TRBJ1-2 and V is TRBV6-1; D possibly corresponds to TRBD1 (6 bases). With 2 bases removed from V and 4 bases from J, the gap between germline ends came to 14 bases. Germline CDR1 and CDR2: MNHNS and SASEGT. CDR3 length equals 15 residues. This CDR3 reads CASSESPGGFYGYTF. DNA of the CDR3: TGTGCCAGCAGTGAATCTCCGGGGGGCTTCTATGGCTACACCTTC.

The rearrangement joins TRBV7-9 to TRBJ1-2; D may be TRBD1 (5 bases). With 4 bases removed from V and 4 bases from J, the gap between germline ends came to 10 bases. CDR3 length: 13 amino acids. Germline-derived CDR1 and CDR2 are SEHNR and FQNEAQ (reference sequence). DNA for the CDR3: TGTGCCAGCAGCTGGAGGGGCCTCTATGGCTACACCTTC. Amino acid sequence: CASSWRGLYGYTF. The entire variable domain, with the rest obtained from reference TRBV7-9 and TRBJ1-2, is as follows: DTGVSQNPRHKITKRGQNVTFRCDPISEHNRLYWYRQTLGQGPEFLTYFQNEAQLEKSRLLSDRFSAERPKGSFSTLEIQRTEQGDSAMYLCASSWRGLYGYTFGSGTRLTVV.

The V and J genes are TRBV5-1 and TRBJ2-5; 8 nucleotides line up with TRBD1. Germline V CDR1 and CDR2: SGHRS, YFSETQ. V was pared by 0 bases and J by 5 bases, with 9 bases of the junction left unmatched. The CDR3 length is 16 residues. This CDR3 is CASSLGQGMVGETQYF. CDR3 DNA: TGCGCCAGCAGCTTGGGACAGGGGATGGTGGGGGAGACCCAGTACTTC.

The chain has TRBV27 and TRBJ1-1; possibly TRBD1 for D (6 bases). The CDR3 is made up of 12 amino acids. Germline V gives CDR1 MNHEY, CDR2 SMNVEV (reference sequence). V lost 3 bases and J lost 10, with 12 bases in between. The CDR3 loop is CASSLDRIRAFF. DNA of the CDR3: TGTGCCAGCAGTTTGGACAGAATTCGAGCTTTCTTT.

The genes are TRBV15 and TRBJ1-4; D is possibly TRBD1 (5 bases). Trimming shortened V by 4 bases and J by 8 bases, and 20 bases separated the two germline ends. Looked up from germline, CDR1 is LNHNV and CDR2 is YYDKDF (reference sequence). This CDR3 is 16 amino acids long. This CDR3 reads CATSKDTVSSGEKLFF. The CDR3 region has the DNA TGTGCCACCAGCAAGGATACAGTGTCTTCAGGGGAAAAACTGTTTTTT.

CDR3 bases: TGTGCCAGCAGCCCGCAAACGGTAGGGACAGACGCTTTCTTT. Translated: CASSPQTVGTDAFF. The rearrangement links TRBV7-9 to TRBJ1-1; 7 bases match TRBD1. Germline V CDR1 and CDR2: SEHNR, FQNEAQ (reference sequence). CDR3 length equals 14 residues. J gave up 11 bases and V 5 bases, and 14 bases lay outside the gene matches.

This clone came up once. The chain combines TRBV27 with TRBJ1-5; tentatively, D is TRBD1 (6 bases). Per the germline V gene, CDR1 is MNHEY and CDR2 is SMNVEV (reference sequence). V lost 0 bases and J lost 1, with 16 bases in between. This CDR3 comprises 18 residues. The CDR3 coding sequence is TGTGCCAGCAGTTTATCAGGCGGGGGGGCTGGAAGCAATCAGCCCCAGCATTTT. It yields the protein CASSLSGGGAGSNQPQHF.

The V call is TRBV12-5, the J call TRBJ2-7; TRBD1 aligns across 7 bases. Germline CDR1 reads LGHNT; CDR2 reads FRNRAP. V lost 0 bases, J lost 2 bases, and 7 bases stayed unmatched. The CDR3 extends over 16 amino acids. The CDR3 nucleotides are TGTGCTAGTGGTTTGGTACTCGGGACAGCCACCTACGAGCAGTACTTC. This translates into CASGLVLGTATYEQYF.

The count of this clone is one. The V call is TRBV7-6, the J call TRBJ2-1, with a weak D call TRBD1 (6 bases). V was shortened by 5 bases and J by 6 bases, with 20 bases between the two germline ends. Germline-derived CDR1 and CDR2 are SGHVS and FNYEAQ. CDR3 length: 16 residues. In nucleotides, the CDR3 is TGTGCCAGCAGCCCGAGGGGGTTCCCGGGCCCCAATGAGCAGTTCTTC. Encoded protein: CASSPRGFPGPNEQFF. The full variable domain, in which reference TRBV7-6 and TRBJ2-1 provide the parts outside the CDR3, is GAGVSQSPRYKVTKRGQDVALRCDPISGHVSLYWYRQALGQGPEFLTYFNYEAQQDKSGLPNDRFSAERPEGSISTLTIQRTEQRDSAMYRCASSPRGFPGPNEQFFGPGTRLTVL.

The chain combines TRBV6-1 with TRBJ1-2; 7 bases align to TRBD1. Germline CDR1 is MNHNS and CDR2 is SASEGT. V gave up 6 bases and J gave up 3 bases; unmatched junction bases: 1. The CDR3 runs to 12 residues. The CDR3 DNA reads TGTGCCAGCAGGGGGACAGACTATGGCTACACCTTC. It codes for CASRGTDYGYTF.

In DNA, the CDR3 is TGTGCCAGCAGTTACTCGTTGAGCTTAACGAGCACTGAAGCTTTCTTT. It translates to CASSYSLSLTSTEAFF. This rearrangement joins TRBV6-5 to TRBJ1-1; D is unresolved. The germline CDR1 and CDR2 sequences are MNHEY and SVGAGI. This CDR3 has 16 amino acids. V dropped 0 bases and J dropped 4 bases, with 15 bases sitting between them.

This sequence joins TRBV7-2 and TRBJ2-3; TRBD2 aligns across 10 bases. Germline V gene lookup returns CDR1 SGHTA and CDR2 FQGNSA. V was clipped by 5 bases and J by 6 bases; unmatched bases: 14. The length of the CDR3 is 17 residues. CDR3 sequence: CASSVQTSGQGGDTQYF. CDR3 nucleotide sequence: TGTGCCAGCAGCGTCCAGACTAGCGGGCAGGGGGGGGATACGCAGTATTTT.

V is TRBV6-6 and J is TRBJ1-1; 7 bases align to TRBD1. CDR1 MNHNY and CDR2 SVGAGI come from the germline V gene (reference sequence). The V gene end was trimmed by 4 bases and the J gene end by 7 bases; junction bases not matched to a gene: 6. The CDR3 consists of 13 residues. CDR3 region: CASSSPRDSEAFF. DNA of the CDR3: TGTGCCAGCAGTTCCCCAAGGGACAGTGAAGCTTTCTTT.

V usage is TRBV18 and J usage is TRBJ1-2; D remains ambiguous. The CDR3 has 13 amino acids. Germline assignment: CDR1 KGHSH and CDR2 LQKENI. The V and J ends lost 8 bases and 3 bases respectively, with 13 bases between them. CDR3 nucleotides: TGTGCCAGCCTCCCTCTCCAGGACTATGGCTACACCTTC. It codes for CASLPLQDYGYTF.

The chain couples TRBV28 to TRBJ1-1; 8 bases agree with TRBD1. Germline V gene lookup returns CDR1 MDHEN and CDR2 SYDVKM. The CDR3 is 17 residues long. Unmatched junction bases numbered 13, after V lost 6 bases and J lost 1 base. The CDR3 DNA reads TGTGCCAGCAGCATCCGCAGGGGGCGAGAGGGGAACACTGAAGCTTTCTTT. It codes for CASSIRRGREGNTEAFF.

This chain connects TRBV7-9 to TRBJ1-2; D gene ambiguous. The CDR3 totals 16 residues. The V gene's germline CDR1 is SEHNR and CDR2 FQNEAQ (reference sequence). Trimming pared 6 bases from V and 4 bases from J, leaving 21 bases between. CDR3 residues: CASSSSPRPVPYGYTF. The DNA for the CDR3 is TGTGCCAGCAGTTCCTCCCCGCGTCCCGTACCCTATGGCTACACCTTC.

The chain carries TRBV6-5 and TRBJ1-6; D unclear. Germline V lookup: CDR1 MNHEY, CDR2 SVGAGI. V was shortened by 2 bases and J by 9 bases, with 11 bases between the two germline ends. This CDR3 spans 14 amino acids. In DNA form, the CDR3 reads TGTGCCAGCAGTTACGGAGTGGATGGTTCACCCCTCCACTTT. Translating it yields CASSYGVDGSPLHF.

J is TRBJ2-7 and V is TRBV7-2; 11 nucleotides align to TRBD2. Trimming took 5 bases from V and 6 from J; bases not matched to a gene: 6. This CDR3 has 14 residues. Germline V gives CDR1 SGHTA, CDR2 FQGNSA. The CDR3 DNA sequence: TGTGCCAGCAGCGCAGGGACTAGCGGTCTCGAGCAGTACTTC. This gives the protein CASSAGTSGLEQYF. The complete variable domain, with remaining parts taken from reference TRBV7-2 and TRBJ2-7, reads GAGVSQSPSNKVTEKGKDVELRCDPISGHTALYWYRQSLGQGLEFLIYFQGNSAPDKSGLPSDRFSAERTGGSVSTLTIQRTQQEDSAVYLCASSAGTSGLEQYFGPGTRLTVT.

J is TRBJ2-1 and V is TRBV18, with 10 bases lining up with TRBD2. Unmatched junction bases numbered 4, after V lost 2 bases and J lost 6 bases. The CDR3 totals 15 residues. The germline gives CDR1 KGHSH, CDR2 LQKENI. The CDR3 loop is CASSPTAGGRNEQFF. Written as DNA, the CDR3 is TGTGCCAGCTCACCAACAGCGGGGGGGCGCAATGAGCAGTTCTTC.